Given below is one T cell receptor (beta chain) in context. CDR3 length equals 12 residues. CDR1 and CDR2 (germline): SNHLY, FYNNEI. V lost 7 bases and J lost 7, with 8 bases in between. This sample's treatment: about 20 received Ad26.COV2.S at low or high dose, single or two shots; about 5 received placebo; per-sample allocation not given. Sampling occurred on day 63 after the first vaccine or placebo injection. The individual, an adult aged 18-55 years, was a donor in Boston. Vaccination used an Ad26 vector expressing Wuhan-strain SARS-CoV-2 spike. The data were obtained in a study of Ad26.COV2.S vaccination and SARS-CoV-2 variants. Study-wide background: Intramuscular Ad26.COV2.S at 5x10^10 or 1x10^11 viral particles.

Clones were sequenced by immunoSEQ multiplex PCR, and TCRdb holds only the in-frame ones, with some missing. Of around 300,000 clones listed, about 89% are singletons. The chain has TRBV2 and TRBJ1-6; D possibly corresponds to TRBD1 (5 bases). The source was peripheral blood, collected in a trial of Ad26.COV2.S vaccine versus placebo. The TCR comes from a person aged 18-65 years who received the Ad26.COV2.S COVID-19 vaccine or a placebo. The CDR3 coding sequence is TGTGCCAGCACCCAGGGAAATTCACCCCTCCACTTT. Protein sequence: CASTQGNSPLHF.